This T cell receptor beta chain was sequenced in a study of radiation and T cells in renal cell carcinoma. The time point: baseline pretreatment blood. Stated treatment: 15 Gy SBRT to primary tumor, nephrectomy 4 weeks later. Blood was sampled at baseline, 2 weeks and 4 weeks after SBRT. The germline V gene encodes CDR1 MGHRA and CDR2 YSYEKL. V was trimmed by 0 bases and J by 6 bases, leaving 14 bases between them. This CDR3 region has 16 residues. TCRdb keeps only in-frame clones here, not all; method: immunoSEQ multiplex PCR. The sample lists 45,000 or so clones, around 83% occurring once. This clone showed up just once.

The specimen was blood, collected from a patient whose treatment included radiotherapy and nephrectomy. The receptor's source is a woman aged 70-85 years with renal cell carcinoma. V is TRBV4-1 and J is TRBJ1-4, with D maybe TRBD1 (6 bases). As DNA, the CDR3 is TGCGCCAGCAGCCAAGAAGGCAGGGGCGTTGATGAAAAACTGTTTTTT. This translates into CASSQEGRGVDEKLFF.